These T cell receptor beta chains were read from a single sample in a study of blood T cell repertoires in COVID-19. TCRdb's copy holds only in-frame clones and misses some; the assay was immunoSEQ multiplex PCR. The sample includes about 380,000 clones, around 89% of them seen just once. Sequenced: PBMCs or T cells enriched from blood (not recorded which). These receptors came from a woman between 18 and 29 years old who had recovered from COVID-19. Both conserved end residues are part of each CDR3. A D gene is named only where the DNA matches it firmly. Only some rows state a clone size, as once, few, many or a class for expanded clones.

V	J	D	size	CDR3	DNA
TRBV27	TRBJ2-2	NA	NA	CASSLYWTMNTGELFF	TGTGCCAGCAGTTTATATTGGACTATGAACACCGGGGAGCTGTTTTTT
TRBV20-1	TRBJ2-7	NA	NA	CSASAKSYEQYF	TGCAGTGCTAGTGCTAAGTCCTACGAGCAGTACTTC
TRBV2	TRBJ1-1	TRBD1	NA	CASREGTGDSEAFF	TGTGCCAGCAGGGAGGGGACAGGGGACTCTGAAGCTTTCTTT
TRBV11-2	TRBJ1-4	NA	NA	CASSLLEGFATNEKLFF	TGTGCCAGCAGCCTCCTGGAGGGCTTTGCAACTAATGAAAAACTGTTTTTT
TRBV5-5	TRBJ2-7	TRBD1	NA	CASSRPPTGAYEQYF	TGTGCCAGCAGCCGACCTCCTACAGGGGCCTACGAGCAGTACTTC
TRBV30	TRBJ1-4	NA	few	CAWPGSTNEKLFF	TGTGCCTGGCCAGGGTCGACTAATGAAAAACTGTTTTTT
TRBV13	TRBJ1-6	NA	NA	CASSLWGGNSPLHF	TGTGCCAGCAGCTTGTGGGGGGGGAATTCACCCCTCCACTTT
TRBV6-2/TRBV6-3	TRBJ1-1	NA	NA	CANSLGGTEAFF	TGTGCCAACAGTCTCGGGGGGACTGAAGCTTTCTTT
TRBV30	TRBJ1-1	NA	NA	CAWSPGAAMNTEAFF	TGTGCCTGGAGCCCTGGGGCAGCAATGAACACTGAAGCTTTCTTT
TRBV27	TRBJ2-7	NA	NA	CASSGQTLAPRKQYF	TGTGCCAGCAGTGGACAGACACTGGCCCCCCGGAAGCAGTACTTC
TRBV5-1	TRBJ1-2	NA	NA	CASSPVGSGANYGYTF	TGCGCCAGCAGCCCGGTCGGGTCCGGAGCTAACTATGGCTACACCTTC
TRBV4-2	TRBJ2-7	TRBD2	NA	CASSPTSGGPSYEQYF	TGTGCCAGCAGCCCGACGAGCGGGGGGCCCTCCTACGAGCAGTACTTC
TRBV5-4	TRBJ1-2	NA	NA	CASSLVGSNYGYTF	TGTGCCAGCAGCCTCGTGGGGAGTAACTATGGCTACACCTTC
TRBV14	TRBJ1-6	NA	NA	CASSPSGGSPLHF	TGTGCCAGCAGCCCTTCGGGGGGATCACCCCTCCACTTT
TRBV5-6	TRBJ2-7	TRBD2	NA	CASSVLAETYEQYF	TGTGCCAGCAGCGTTCTAGCGGAGACCTACGAGCAGTACTTC
TRBV3-1/TRBV3-2	TRBJ1-1	NA	few	CASSLTPSTEAFF	TGTGCCAGCAGCCTGACTCCAAGCACTGAAGCTTTCTTT
TRBV5-1	TRBJ2-2	NA	NA	CASIDGLAKIVGELFF	TGCGCCAGCATTGATGGGCTAGCTAAGATAGTCGGGGAGCTGTTTTTT
TRBV15	TRBJ2-5	NA	NA	CATGAGTQETQYF	TGTGCCACCGGCGCGGGGACTCAAGAGACCCAGTACTTC
TRBV19	TRBJ2-5	NA	NA	CASSIGTAGGVNQETQYF	TGTGCCAGTAGTATAGGCACAGCGGGCGGGGTGAACCAAGAGACCCAGTACTTC
TRBV19	TRBJ1-2	TRBD1	few	CASSIDLTGGNYGYTF	TGTGCCAGTAGTATAGATCTGACAGGGGGAAACTATGGCTACACCTTC
TRBV21-1	TRBJ1-5	NA	NA	CASSTPKGQGINQPQHF	TGTGCCAGCAGCACGCCTAAAGGACAGGGTATCAATCAGCCCCAGCATTTT
TRBV19	TRBJ2-7	TRBD1	once	CASSLGQGTEQYF	TGTGCCAGTAGTCTGGGACAGGGGACCGAGCAGTACTTC
TRBV6-2/TRBV6-3	TRBJ1-6	NA	few	CASSYSGRNNSPLHF	TGTGCCAGCAGTTACTCGGGGCGGAATAATTCACCCCTCCACTTT
TRBV6-5	TRBJ2-5	TRBD2	NA	CASSYRTSGQETQYF	TGTGCCAGCAGTTATCGGACTAGCGGACAAGAGACCCAGTACTTC
TRBV6-5	TRBJ1-1	TRBD1	NA	CASTLDRVGTEAFF	TGTGCCAGCACCCTAGACAGGGTTGGCACTGAAGCTTTCTTT
TRBV7-2	TRBJ2-5	NA	NA	CASSYQGQQETQYF	TGTGCCAGCAGCTACCAGGGACAACAAGAGACCCAGTACTTC
TRBV9	TRBJ2-5	NA	NA	CASSAGEETQYF	TGTGCCAGCAGCGCGGGGGAAGAGACCCAGTACTTC
TRBV7-2	TRBJ2-3	TRBD2	once	CASRTSGGADTQYF	TGTGCCAGCAGGACTAGCGGGGGCGCAGATACGCAGTATTTT
TRBV13	TRBJ1-2	NA	NA	CASSLGRGYGYTF	TGTGCCAGCAGCTTAGGCAGGGGCTATGGCTACACCTTC
TRBV4-2	TRBJ1-2	TRBD1	NA	CASTGQGGYGYTF	TGTGCCAGCACCGGACAGGGGGGATATGGCTACACCTTC
TRBV7-2	TRBJ2-2	TRBD1	NA	CASSLDRGPGELFF	TGTGCCAGCAGCCTGGACAGGGGGCCCGGGGAGCTGTTTTTT
TRBV5-1	TRBJ2-1	TRBD2	NA	CASSFQRGGKDEQFF	TGCGCCAGCAGCTTCCAGCGGGGGGGCAAGGATGAGCAGTTCTTC
TRBV20-1	TRBJ2-1	TRBD1	NA	CSARGRDRAYNEQFF	TGCAGTGCTCGTGGCCGGGACAGGGCTTACAATGAGCAGTTCTTC
TRBV6-5	TRBJ1-2	NA	NA	CASRTENYGYTF	TGTGCCAGCAGGACAGAGAACTATGGCTACACCTTC
TRBV30	TRBJ1-5	NA	NA	CAWSGAGAVQPQHF	TGTGCCTGGAGTGGGGCGGGGGCGGTTCAGCCCCAGCATTTT
TRBV27	TRBJ1-2	NA	NA	CASSFGGGNYGYTF	TGTGCCAGCAGTTTCGGGGGGGGAAACTATGGCTACACCTTC
TRBV18	TRBJ2-5	TRBD2	NA	CASSPRLAGAQETQYF	TGTGCCAGCTCACCCAGACTAGCGGGGGCTCAAGAGACCCAGTACTTC
TRBV11-2	TRBJ1-4	TRBD1	NA	CASRIRGALVEKLFF	TGTGCCAGCAGAATCAGGGGGGCGTTAGTTGAAAAACTGTTTTTT
TRBV2	TRBJ1-4	NA	few	CASTRGRYHEKLFF	TGTGCCAGCACCAGAGGGCGGTACCATGAAAAACTGTTTTTT
TRBV2	TRBJ1-2	NA	NA	CASSPQGSIHGYTF	TGTGCCAGCAGTCCACAGGGCTCTATCCATGGCTACACCTTC
TRBV12-5	TRBJ1-1	TRBD1	NA	CASGLVLGQGSFMNTEAFF	TGTGCTAGTGGTTTGGTACTGGGACAGGGGAGTTTTATGAACACTGAAGCTTTCTTT